One TCR beta chain is described in this entry. Germline V gives CDR1 SEHNR, CDR2 FQNEAQ (reference sequence). CDR3 length equals 13 residues. V shed 5 bases and J shed 4 bases, with 9 bases lying between them. The data stem from a study of cytomegalovirus exposure and HLA in healthy donors. The PCR had 60 Vbeta and 13 Jbeta primers. Some clones are missing from TCRdb's copy, which holds only in-frame ones; the method was immunoSEQ multiplex PCR. The sample consists of 200,000 to 250,000 clones, approximately 81% of them appearing once. The clonotype originates from a human donor in good health. The sequenced material came from PBMCs. The V gene is TRBV7-9, the J gene TRBJ1-5; the D is unclear. CDR3 sequence reads: CASSGTDNQPQHF. The CDR3, as DNA: TGTGCCAGCAGCGGTACAGATAATCAGCCCCAGCATTTT.